This TCR beta chain was found in a study of T cells in tuberculosis (dated by TCRdb to the late 2010s). Regarding the study in general: In the study, CD1B tetramers and high-throughput TCR immunosequencing were combined to characterize T cells specific for the mycobacterial lipid antigen glucose monomycolate (GMM). In a South African clinical cohort, IGRA-negative adolescents, IGRA-positive adolescents with latent tuberculosis and adults with active tuberculosis were compared, with about eleven people in each group. PBMC from active tuberculosis patients were archived either before standard anti-tuberculosis treatment began or within 7 days of its start. The investigation overall reported the following: Smaller NN-distances were partly driven by shorter CDR3-alpha lengths in active tuberculosis patients, and statistical significance was not reached for the TCR-beta difference. Smaller mean NN-distances to GMM-specific TCRs were observed in active tuberculosis TCR-alpha repertoires than in IGRA-negative controls, suggesting clonal expansion of GMM-specific TCRs. Clinical samples were selected based on the availability of cryopreserved specimens, with adults included as active tuberculosis cases and adolescents included as controls. With the diverse GMM-specific repertoire as input, a classifier achieved around 87% accuracy (AUROC about 0.93), whereas GEM motif frequencies as input gave 60% to 70% accuracy.

Interpreted using the paper, the time point label stands for: new active TB diagnosis, blood taken before or within 7 days of starting treatment. The patients with active tuberculosis were newly diagnosed, HIV-seronegative South African adults aged 18 years or older. Confirmation of active tuberculosis was obtained by positive sputum smear microscopy and/or positive M. tuberculosis culture. Immunosequencing was performed on unsorted cryopreserved PBMC, with some 100,000 T cells per clinical donor covered on average. In regard to this clone: It has no known antigen specificity. No much larger clone is present one base from it, and per-base qualities are unavailable.

Including cysteine and phenylalanine, the CDR3 has 15 amino acids. The DNA shown is the 45-base CDR3, in frame from base 1. The germline V gene supplies CDR1 SGHRS and CDR2 YFSETQ. V is shortened by 2 bases, J by 1 base, and the region joining them spans 12 bases. TCR libraries were generated with the immunoSEQ multiplex PCR assay, using TCR-beta and/or TCR-alpha/delta assays for each sample. The amplified TCR libraries were sequenced on the Illumina high-throughput platform. Per the source publication's procedure: Clustering and dimensionality reduction relied on pairwise TCRdist distances among GMM-specific receptors from T cells that were either sorted ex vivo or expanded in vitro. Each clinical repertoire received a mean NN-distance score, defined as the average TCRdist to the nearest 10% of tetramer-positive reference sequences. GEM TCR motif frequency was computed as the fraction of unique TCRs matching known GEM sequences by V/J usage and CDR3 length. Active tuberculosis was classified by linear discriminant analysis with leave-one-out cross-validation, implemented in scikit-learn. Not all clones reach the TCRdb copy of this immuneACCESS table, which keeps in-frame sequences only. Checked studies attribute under half of the gap to unresolved V genes and leave the rest unexplained. For V, J and clone size, that table is used; D and trimming come from the DNA. The table for this sample lists about 49,000 clones; about 95% of them were counted only once. Jointly, the top ten make up approximately 1.5% of the sample.

The receptor comes from an adult with tuberculosis. Rearrangement joined TRBV5-1 to TRBJ1-1; there is no confident call for the D gene. The material was PBMCs, obtained at tuberculosis diagnosis. The bases read TGCGCCAGCAGCTTAAATAAGCTCCCGAACACTGAAGCTTTCTTT. It encodes CASSLNKLPNTEAFF.